Following are 15 T cell receptor beta chains from one sample sequenced in a study of blood T cell repertoires in COVID-19. Produced via immunoSEQ multiplex PCR; TCRdb's table is partial and in-frame only. The data contain 210,000 or so clones, around 85% of them seen just once; the ten biggest clones take up 3.1%. What was sequenced was PBMCs or T cells enriched from blood (not recorded which). Every receptor here comes from a woman aged 45-60 years in a cohort exposed to, infected with or recovered from COVID-19 (not recorded which).

V and J are TRBV27 and TRBJ1-2, with 7 bases fitting TRBD1. Germline trimming cut 7 bases from V and 6 bases from J; bases unmatched to any gene: 8. The CDR3 consists of 13 residues. Germline CDR1 and CDR2: MNHEY and SMNVEV (reference sequence). CDR3 amino acids: CASKRQGSDGYTF. CDR3 bases: TGTGCCAGCAAGAGACAGGGTTCGGATGGCTACACCTTC.

This chain connects TRBV29-1 to TRBJ1-2; weak D call: TRBD1 (6 bases). This CDR3 is 14 amino acids long. V was trimmed by 0 bases and J by 4 bases, leaving 12 bases between them. Germline V gene sequence: CDR1 SQVTM, CDR2 ANQGSEA. CDR3 in amino acids: CSVEDGGATYGYTF. CDR3 DNA: TGCAGCGTTGAAGATGGGGGGGCGACCTATGGCTACACCTTC.

This clone occurred once. The V and J genes are TRBV19 and TRBJ1-6; D not resolved. Germline loops: CDR1 LNHDA, CDR2 SQIVND (reference sequence). Deletions cut 10 bases from V and 3 bases from J, with 13 bases between. The CDR3 totals 14 residues. This CDR3 reads CATGVVGYNSPLHF. As DNA, the CDR3 is TGTGCCACCGGGGTAGTGGGCTATAATTCACCCCTCCACTTT.

The rearrangement links TRBV9 to TRBJ2-2; the match to TRBD1 covers 9 bases. There are 14 residues in the CDR3. J lost 6 bases, V lost 2 bases, and 2 bases had no gene match. Per the germline V gene, CDR1 is SGDLS and CDR2 is YYNGEE. CDR3 sequence reads: CASSVDRGSGELFF. The CDR3 nucleotides are TGTGCCAGCAGCGTGGACAGGGGCTCCGGGGAGCTGTTTTTT.

The chain employs TRBV7-3 and TRBJ2-5; TRBD2 aligns across 7 bases. Germline V lookup: CDR1 SGHTA, CDR2 FQGTGA. This CDR3 is 13 amino acids long. Germline trimming cut 5 bases from V and 2 bases from J; bases unmatched to any gene: 2. The CDR3 nucleotides read TGTGCCAGCAGCAAGGGACTACAAGAGACCCAGTACTTC. Translating it yields CASSKGLQETQYF.

The rearrangement joins TRBV7-2 to TRBJ1-5; 7 bases agree with TRBD1. Unmatched junction bases numbered 8, after V lost 5 bases and J lost 7 bases. Germline loops: CDR1 SGHTA, CDR2 FQGNSA. The CDR3 spans 14 residues. Here the CDR3 DNA reads TGTGCCAGCAGCCGCGACAGGGCCGGACAGCCCCAGCATTTT. Translation gives CASSRDRAGQPQHF.

V gene TRBV19 combines with J gene TRBJ1-5; tentatively, D is TRBD1 (6 bases). From germline, CDR1 is LNHDA and CDR2 SQIVND (reference sequence). This CDR3 contains 16 residues. V lost 6 bases to trimming and J lost 4 bases, with 19 bases between them. CDR3 DNA sequence: TGTGCCAGTAGCCAGGACAGCGTGTCTGAGAATCAGCCCCAGCATTTT. It translates to CASSQDSVSENQPQHF.

The rearrangement uses TRBV15 and TRBJ1-1; no firm D call. Germline CDR1 is LNHNV and CDR2 is YYDKDF (reference sequence). The CDR3 consists of 14 residues. The V end was cut by 5 bases, the J end by 2 bases, with 12 bases between. CDR3 DNA: TGTGCCACCAGCGCACAATTATCCAACACTGAAGCTTTCTTT. Its protein product is CATSAQLSNTEAFF.

This chain uses TRBV7-8 with TRBJ2-7; D is ambiguous. The CDR3 covers 18 residues. Germline V gene lookup returns CDR1 SGHVS and CDR2 FQNEAQ. Trimming left V 1 base short and J 0 bases short, with 19 bases between. The CDR3 reads CASSLGVGSTASSYEQYF. The CDR3, as DNA: TGTGCCAGCAGCTTAGGCGTCGGATCCACAGCCAGCTCCTACGAGCAGTACTTC.

This chain connects TRBV6-2 or TRBV6-3 to TRBJ2-1; D may be TRBD2 (5 bases). The CDR3 loop spans 14 amino acids. Trimming took off 4 bases at V and 1 base at J, with 8 bases between the two ends. CDR1 and CDR2 from the germline V gene are MNHEY and SVGEGT. CDR3 DNA: TGTGCCAGCAGTTTCCCGGGATCCTACAATGAGCAGTTCTTC. Its translation: CASSFPGSYNEQFF.

The chain is built from TRBV11-3 and TRBJ1-1; no firm D call. Germline lookup yields CDR1 SGHNT and CDR2 YENEEA. With 1 base removed from V and 4 bases from J, the gap between germline ends came to 7 bases. This CDR3 has 13 amino acids. The CDR3 here is CASSLVTGTEAFF. As DNA, the CDR3 is TGTGCCAGCAGCTTAGTAACGGGCACTGAAGCTTTCTTT.

The chain recombines TRBV6-5 with TRBJ1-3, with D hard to call. Looked up from germline, CDR1 is MNHEY and CDR2 is SVGAGI. The CDR3 contains 16 residues. The germline V and J ends were trimmed by 1 base and 0 bases, with 10 bases remaining between them. DNA for the CDR3: TGTGCCAGCAGTTACTTAAACCCAGGCTCTGGAAACACCATATATTTT. This codes for CASSYLNPGSGNTIYF.

This chain joins TRBV2 and TRBJ1-2; 9 bases are shared with TRBD1. Germline loops: CDR1 SNHLY, CDR2 FYNNEI. With V trimmed by 4 bases and J by 4 bases, 4 bases remained unmatched. The CDR3 covers 14 residues. This CDR3 reads CASSGTGEAYGYTF. The CDR3 region has the DNA TGTGCCAGCAGTGGGACAGGGGAGGCCTATGGCTACACCTTC. The variable domain in full, completed from reference TRBV2 and TRBJ1-2, reads EPEVTQTPSHQVTQMGQEVILRCVPISNHLYFYWYRQILGQKVEFLVSFYNNEISEKSEIFDDQFSVERPDGSNFTLKIRSTKLEDSAMYFCASSGTGEAYGYTFGSGTRLTVV.

The chain links TRBV6-5 to TRBJ1-1; D may be TRBD1 (5 bases). The V end was cut by 7 bases, the J end by 1 base, with 13 bases between. The CDR3 is 14 amino acids. Germline V gene data show CDR1 as MNHEY and CDR2 as SVGAGI. CDR3 nucleotide sequence: TGTGCCAGCACGTCCGGACACCCGAACACTGAAGCTTTCTTT. As protein: CASTSGHPNTEAFF.

V usage is TRBV4-2 and J usage is TRBJ2-1; 8 nucleotides agree with TRBD2. V lost 4 bases to trimming and J lost 6 bases; unmatched junction nucleotides: 5. The CDR3 is made up of 14 amino acids. CDR1 is LGHNA, CDR2 YNFKEQ, per germline. The CDR3 protein is CASSPGGQANEQFF. CDR3 bases: TGTGCCAGCAGCCCGGGGGGGCAGGCCAATGAGCAGTTCTTC.